This T cell receptor beta chain was sequenced in a study of T cell responses to AZD1222 COVID-19 vaccine. Study-level findings and limits: As reported, nearly half of all spike-specific TCRs target variant regions that are unmutated. Donors were chiefly white British, with a greater number of females, and clonal diversity was perhaps underestimated. Recipients of AZD1222 seropositive at baseline numbered only five or six. At 160-218 and 743-854, vaccine-associated CD4 TCRs were dominant, and they spanned spike.

TCRdb keeps only in-frame clones here, not all; method: immunoSEQ multiplex PCR. The profile shows around 110,000 clones, approximately 90% of them singletons. Concerning this clone: Its matching antigen is unknown.

The material was peripheral blood, obtained on day 0 of AZD1222 vaccination. This receptor was obtained from an adult in good health.

CDR3 residues: CASSRWAERNTEAFF. The CDR3 region has the DNA TGTGCCAGCAGTCGTTGGGCCGAGCGGAACACTGAAGCTTTCTTT. The chain carries TRBV28 and TRBJ1-1; D is uncertain. This CDR3 is 15 amino acids long. Germline V CDR1 and CDR2: MDHEN, SYDVKM. The germline V and J ends were trimmed by 5 bases and 1 base, with 14 bases remaining between them. Using reference TRBV28 and TRBJ1-1 for the parts outside the CDR3, the full variable domain is DVKVTQSSRYLVKRTGEKVFLECVQDMDHENMFWYRQDPGLGLRLIYFSYDVKMKEKGDIPEGYSVSREKKERFSLILESASTNQTSMYLCASSRWAERNTEAFFGQGTRLTVV.